This T cell receptor beta chain stems from a study of blood T cell repertoires in COVID-19. Study-wide context: PBMCs, B-cell-depleted T cells, or T cells were the source of the cDNA or gDNA that made up the material.

CDR3 length equals 14 residues. Germline assignment: CDR1 SGHKS and CDR2 YYEKEE (reference sequence). Trimming cost V 2 bases and J 0 bases, with 9 bases left between them. This clone was detected once. Original processing notes: Estimated nucleated cell counts came from reference gene primer amplification. The protocol was immunoSEQ multiplex PCR, while the TCRdb copy is restricted to in-frame clones and leaves out a portion. V and J calls and clone size are those listed in that table; D and trimming were worked out from the DNA. The table has some 80,000 clones, under 85% seen once. The chain is built from TRBV5-5 and TRBJ2-7; D possibly corresponds to TRBD1 (5 bases). The sample comprised peripheral blood. This sequence originates from a human donor in a cohort sampled during active COVID-19. The CDR3 bases are TGTGCCAGCAGCTTAAGGGGCAACTCCTACGAGCAGTACTTC. The encoded protein is CASSLRGNSYEQYF.